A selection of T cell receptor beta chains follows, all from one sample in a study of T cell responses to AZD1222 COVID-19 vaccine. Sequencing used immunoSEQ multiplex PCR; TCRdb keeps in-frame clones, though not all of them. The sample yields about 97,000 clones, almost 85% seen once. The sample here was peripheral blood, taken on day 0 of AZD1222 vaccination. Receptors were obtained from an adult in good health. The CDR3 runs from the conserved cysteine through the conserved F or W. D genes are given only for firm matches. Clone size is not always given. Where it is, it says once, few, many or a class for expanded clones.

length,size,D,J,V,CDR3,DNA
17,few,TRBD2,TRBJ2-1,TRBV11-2,CASSRKGGVAGVWEQFF,TGTGCCAGCAGCAGAAAGGGAGGAGTAGCGGGAGTTTGGGAGCAGTTCTTC
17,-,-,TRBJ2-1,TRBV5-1,CASSLAVLSTTYNEQFF,TGCGCCAGCAGCTTGGCTGTCCTGTCCACCACCTACAATGAGCAGTTCTTC
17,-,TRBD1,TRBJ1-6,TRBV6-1,CASSEAPTGGAESPLHF,TGTGCCAGCAGTGAGGCCCCGACAGGGGGCGCGGAATCACCCCTCCACTTT
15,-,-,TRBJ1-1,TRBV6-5,CASRDRQAVNTEAFF,TGTGCCAGCAGGGATCGACAGGCCGTGAACACTGAAGCTTTCTTT
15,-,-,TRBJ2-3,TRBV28,CASSTQGRGTDTQYF,TGTGCCAGCAGTACCCAGGGGCGCGGCACAGATACGCAGTATTTT
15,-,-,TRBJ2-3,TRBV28,CATAPLGTMRVMQYF,TGTGCCACGGCCCCACTCGGTACTATGCGGGTGATGCAGTATTTT
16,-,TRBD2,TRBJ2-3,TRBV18,CASSRGLAGGPDTQYF,TGTGCCAGCTCACGAGGACTAGCGGGAGGGCCCGATACGCAGTATTTT
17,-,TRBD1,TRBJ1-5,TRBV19,CASRTKSGTGANQPQHF,TGTGCCAGTAGGACGAAAAGCGGGACAGGGGCCAATCAGCCCCAGCATTTT
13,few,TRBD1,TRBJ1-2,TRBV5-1,CASNPGQNYGYTF,TGCGCCAGCAATCCGGGACAGAACTATGGCTACACCTTC
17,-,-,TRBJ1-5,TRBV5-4,CASSSDRSGVLDQPQHF,TGTGCCAGCAGCTCTGACAGGAGTGGAGTCTTAGATCAGCCCCAGCATTTT
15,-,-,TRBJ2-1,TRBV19,CASRVASHSYNEQFF,TGTGCCAGTAGAGTGGCCAGCCACTCCTACAATGAGCAGTTCTTC
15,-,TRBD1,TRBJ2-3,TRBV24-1,CATSDPDRARDTQYF,TGTGCCACCAGTGACCCGGACAGGGCGAGAGATACGCAGTATTTT
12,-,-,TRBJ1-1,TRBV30,CAWSAFETEAFF,TGTGCCTGGAGCGCTTTCGAAACTGAAGCTTTCTTT
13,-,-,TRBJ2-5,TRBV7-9,CASSLVGAETQYF,TGTGCCAGCAGCTTGGTGGGAGCAGAGACCCAGTACTTC
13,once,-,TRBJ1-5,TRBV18,CASSPGETQPQHF,TGTGCCAGCTCACCCGGGGAAACTCAGCCCCAGCATTTT
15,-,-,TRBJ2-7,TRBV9,CASSVSEDSTYEQYF,TGTGCCAGCAGCGTATCAGAGGATTCAACCTACGAGCAGTACTTC
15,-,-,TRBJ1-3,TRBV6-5,CASSYKGNSGNTIYF,TGTGCCAGCAGTTACAAGGGAAACTCTGGAAACACCATATATTTT
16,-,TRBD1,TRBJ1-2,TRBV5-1,CASSLGRDRSGYGYTF,TGCGCCAGCAGCTTGGGCCGGGACAGGAGCGGCTATGGCTACACCTTC
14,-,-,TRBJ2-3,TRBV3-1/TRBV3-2,CASSRRQATDTQYF,TGTGCCAGCAGCCGAAGACAGGCGACAGATACGCAGTATTTT
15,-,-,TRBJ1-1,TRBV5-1,CASSLTDARRTEAFF,TGCGCCAGCAGCTTGACGGACGCCCGCAGGACTGAAGCTTTCTTT
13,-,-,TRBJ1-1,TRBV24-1,CATRAGVNTEAFF,TGTGCCACCAGGGCAGGAGTGAACACTGAAGCTTTCTTT
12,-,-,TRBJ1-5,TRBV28,CASSLGAQPQHF,TGTGCCAGCAGTCTAGGGGCTCAGCCCCAGCATTTT
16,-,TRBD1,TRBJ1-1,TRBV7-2,CASSLERTGLNTEAFF,TGTGCCAGCAGCTTAGAGAGGACAGGGTTGAACACTGAAGCTTTCTTT
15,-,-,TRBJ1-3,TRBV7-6,CASSSSLGAGNTIYF,TGTGCCAGCAGCTCTAGTTTGGGTGCTGGAAACACCATATATTTT
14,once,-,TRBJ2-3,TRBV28,CASADYSGTDTQYF,TGTGCCAGCGCCGACTATTCGGGCACAGATACGCAGTATTTT
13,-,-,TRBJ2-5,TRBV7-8,CASTLGGGETQYF,TGTGCCAGCACCCTAGGGGGAGGAGAGACCCAGTACTTC
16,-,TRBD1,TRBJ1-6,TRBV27,CASSSGQGSYNSPLHF,TGTGCCAGCAGTTCGGGACAGGGGTCGTATAATTCACCCCTCCACTTT
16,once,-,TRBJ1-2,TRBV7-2,CASSLSQVPGDYGYTF,TGTGCCAGCAGCTTATCTCAGGTCCCAGGGGACTATGGCTACACCTTC
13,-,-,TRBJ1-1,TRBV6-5,CASSYDPGRVPFF,TGTGCCAGCAGTTACGACCCAGGCCGAGTCCCTTTCTTT
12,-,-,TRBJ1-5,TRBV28,CASRTSNQPQHF,TGTGCCAGCAGGACTAGCAATCAGCCCCAGCATTTT
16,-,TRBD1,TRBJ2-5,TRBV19,CASSIGQGALGETQYF,TGTGCCAGTAGTATCGGACAGGGGGCGCTTGGGGAGACCCAGTACTTC
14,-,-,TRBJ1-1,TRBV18,CASSPPRANRRAFF,TGTGCCAGCTCACCACCGCGGGCCAACAGAAGAGCTTTCTTT
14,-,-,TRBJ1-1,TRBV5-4,CASSPKLVGAEAFF,TGTGCCAGCAGCCCAAAACTAGTGGGGGCTGAAGCTTTCTTT
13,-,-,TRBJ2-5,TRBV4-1,CASSRGVQETQYF,TGCGCCAGCAGCCGAGGGGTCCAAGAGACCCAGTACTTC
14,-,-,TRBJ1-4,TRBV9,CASSVGSLNEKLFF,TGTGCCAGCAGCGTGGGGAGCCTTAATGAAAAACTGTTTTTT
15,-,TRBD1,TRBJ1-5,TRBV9,CASSVGQGVNQPQHF,TGTGCCAGCAGCGTAGGACAGGGGGTAAATCAGCCCCAGCATTTT
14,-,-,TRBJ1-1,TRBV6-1,CASSERGGDAEAFF,TGTGCCAGCAGTGAACGGGGGGGAGATGCTGAAGCTTTCTTT
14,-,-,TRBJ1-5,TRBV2,CASSPDRLNQPQHF,TGTGCCAGCAGTCCTGACAGACTGAATCAGCCCCAGCATTTT
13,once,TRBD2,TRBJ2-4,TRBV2,CASSGRAGNIQYF,TGTGCCAGTAGCGGGAGGGCCGGAAACATTCAGTACTTC